The source of this TCR beta chain is a study of metastatic and nonmetastatic thyroid tumors. Across the whole study: It was across blood and tumor or nodule tissue from malignant and benign thyroid patients that repertoires were compared. General study results and limits: Malignant thyroid tumors reportedly exceeded benign nodules significantly in TCR beta diversity, with the difference appearing in blood and tumor.

The V end was cut by 3 bases, the J end by 0 bases, with 8 bases between. Germline CDR1 and CDR2: WNHNN and SYGVQD (reference sequence). The CDR3 loop spans 15 amino acids. Patients underwent thyroid surgery, and none had received any treatment before it. Original processing notes: Clinicopathological groups of papillary thyroid cancer showed CDR3 differences that were used to build a distant-metastasis classifier. TCRdb used MiXCR to call clones anew from the PCR reads. The V and J calls shown here were made by TCRdb, not taken from the authors' results. The data contain tens of thousands of clones, 20% to 25% of them singletons. This clone has only a few counts. Its antigen remains unidentified.

This sequence joins TRBV10-1 and TRBJ2-2; possible D gene TRBD1, 6 bases. The sequencing sample was made of tumor tissue. The TCR was taken from a female donor with papillary thyroid cancer or a benign thyroid nodule (not recorded which). Some clones in this sample may be carry-over from other donors' samples. This CDR3 reads CASSEGTSNTGELFF. DNA of the CDR3: TGCGCCAGCAGTGAAGGGACATCGAACACCGGGGAGCTGTTTTTT.